The clone carrying this T cell receptor beta chain was found many times. Its specificity is unknown. TCRdb fed the RT-PCR reads into MiXCR, producing one record per CDR3 protein. The sample contains under 550,000 distinct CDR3 sequences, roughly 7.9% of which appear only once. This entry comes from a study of response to subunit inactivated influenza vaccine. Study-wide results and limits: The authors proposed limited new T cell recruitment per seasonal influenza vaccination.

This clonotype originated in a man between 50 and 75 years old who received an inactivated influenza vaccine. Specimen: PBMCs from blood, collected approximately 25 months after vaccination.

The CDR3 DNA is TGTGCCAGCAGTTACGACTACACAGATACGCAGTATTTT. Residues: CASSYDYTDTQYF. This chain joins TRBV6-2 or TRBV6-3 and TRBJ2-3; tentative D call: TRBD2 (5 bases). The CDR3 is 13 residues long. The germline V gene has CDR1 MNHEY and CDR2 SVGEGT. V was pared by 2 bases and J by 2 bases, with 5 bases between.